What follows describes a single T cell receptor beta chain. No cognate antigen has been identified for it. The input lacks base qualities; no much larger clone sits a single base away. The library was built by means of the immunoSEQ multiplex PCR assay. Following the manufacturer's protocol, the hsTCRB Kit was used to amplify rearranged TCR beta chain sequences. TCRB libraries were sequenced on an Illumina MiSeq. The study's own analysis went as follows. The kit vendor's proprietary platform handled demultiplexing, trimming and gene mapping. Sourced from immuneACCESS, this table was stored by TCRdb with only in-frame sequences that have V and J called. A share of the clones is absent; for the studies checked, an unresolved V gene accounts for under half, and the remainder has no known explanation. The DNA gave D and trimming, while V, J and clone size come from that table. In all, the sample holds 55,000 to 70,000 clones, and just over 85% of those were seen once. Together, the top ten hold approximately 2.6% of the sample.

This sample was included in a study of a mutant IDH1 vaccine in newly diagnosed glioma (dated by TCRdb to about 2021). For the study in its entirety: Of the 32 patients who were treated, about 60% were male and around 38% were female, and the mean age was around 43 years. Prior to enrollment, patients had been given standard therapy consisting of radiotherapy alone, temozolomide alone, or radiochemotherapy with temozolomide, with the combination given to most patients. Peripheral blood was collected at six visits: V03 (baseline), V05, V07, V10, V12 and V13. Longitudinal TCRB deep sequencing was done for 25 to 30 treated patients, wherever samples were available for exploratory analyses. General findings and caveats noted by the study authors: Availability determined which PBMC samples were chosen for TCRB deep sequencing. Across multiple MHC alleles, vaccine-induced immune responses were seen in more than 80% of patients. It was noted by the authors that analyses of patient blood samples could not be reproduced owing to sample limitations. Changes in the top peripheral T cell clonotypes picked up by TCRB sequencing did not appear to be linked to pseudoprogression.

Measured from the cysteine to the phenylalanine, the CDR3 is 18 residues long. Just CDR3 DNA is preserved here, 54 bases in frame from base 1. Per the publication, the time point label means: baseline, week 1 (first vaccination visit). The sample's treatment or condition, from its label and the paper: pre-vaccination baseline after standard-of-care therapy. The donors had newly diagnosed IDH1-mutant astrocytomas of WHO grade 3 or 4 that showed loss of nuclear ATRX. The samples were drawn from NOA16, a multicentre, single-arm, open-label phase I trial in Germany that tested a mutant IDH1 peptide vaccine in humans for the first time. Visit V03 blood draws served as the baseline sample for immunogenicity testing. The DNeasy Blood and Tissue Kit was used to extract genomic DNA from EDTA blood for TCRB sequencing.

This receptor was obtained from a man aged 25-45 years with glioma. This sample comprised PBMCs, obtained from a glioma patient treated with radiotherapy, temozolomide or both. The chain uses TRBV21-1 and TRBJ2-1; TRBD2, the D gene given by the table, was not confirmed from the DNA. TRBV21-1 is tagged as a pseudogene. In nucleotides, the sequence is TGTGCCAGCAGCAAAGCCCCGGAACTAGCGGGGCCTCACAATGAGCAGTTCTTC. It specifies CASSKAPELAGPHNEQFF.